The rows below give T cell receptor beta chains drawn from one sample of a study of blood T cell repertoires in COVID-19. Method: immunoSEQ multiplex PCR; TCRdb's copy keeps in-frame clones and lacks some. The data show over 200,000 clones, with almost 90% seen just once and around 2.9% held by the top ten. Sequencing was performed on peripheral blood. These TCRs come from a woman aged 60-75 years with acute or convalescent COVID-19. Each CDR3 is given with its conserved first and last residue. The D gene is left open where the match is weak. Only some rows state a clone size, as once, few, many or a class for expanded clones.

CDR3 protein: CASSQETANARNTGELFF
CDR3 DNA: TGCGCCAGCAGCCAAGAAACAGCAAATGCCAGAAACACCGGGGAGCTGTTTTTT
V gene: TRBV4-1
D gene: NA
J gene: TRBJ2-2
CDR3 length: 18
clone size: NA

CDR3 protein: CASSYSRESYEQYF
CDR3 DNA: TGTGCCAGCAGTTACTCGAGGGAATCCTACGAGCAGTACTTC
V gene: TRBV6-5
D gene: NA
J gene: TRBJ2-7
CDR3 length: 14
clone size: NA

CDR3 protein: CASSPRTSGFAGELFF
CDR3 DNA: TGTGCCAGTAGTCCCCGGACTAGCGGTTTCGCCGGGGAGCTGTTTTTT
V gene: TRBV19
D gene: TRBD2
J gene: TRBJ2-2
CDR3 length: 16
clone size: NA

CDR3 protein: CASSPSGELNGYTF
CDR3 DNA: TGTGCCAGCTCACCATCAGGTGAGCTTAATGGCTACACCTTC
V gene: TRBV18
D gene: NA
J gene: TRBJ1-2
CDR3 length: 14
clone size: NA

CDR3 protein: CASSLAPQTSGGRTDTQYF
CDR3 DNA: TGCGCCAGCAGCTTGGCCCCCCAGACTAGCGGGGGGCGCACAGATACGCAGTATTTT
V gene: TRBV5-1
D gene: TRBD2
J gene: TRBJ2-3
CDR3 length: 19
clone size: NA

CDR3 protein: CASSTVTDTQYF
CDR3 DNA: TGTGCCAGCTCCACAGTCACAGATACGCAGTATTTT
V gene: TRBV18
D gene: NA
J gene: TRBJ2-3
CDR3 length: 12
clone size: NA

CDR3 protein: CASRSGGAYGYTF
CDR3 DNA: TGTGCCAGCCGTTCGGGGGGCGCCTATGGCTACACCTTC
V gene: TRBV28
D gene: NA
J gene: TRBJ1-2
CDR3 length: 13
clone size: NA

CDR3 protein: CASSPSGGNTEAFF
CDR3 DNA: TGCGCCAGCAGCCCTTCCGGGGGGAACACTGAAGCTTTCTTT
V gene: TRBV5-1
D gene: NA
J gene: TRBJ1-1
CDR3 length: 14
clone size: NA

CDR3 protein: CASSFSPEQFF
CDR3 DNA: TGTGCCAGCAGTTTTAGTCCTGAGCAGTTCTTC
V gene: TRBV12-3/TRBV12-4
D gene: NA
J gene: TRBJ2-1
CDR3 length: 11
clone size: once

CDR3 protein: CASSAWAGRWQPQHF
CDR3 DNA: TGTGCCAGCAGCGCTTGGGCAGGGAGGTGGCAGCCCCAGCATTTT
V gene: TRBV14
D gene: NA
J gene: TRBJ1-5
CDR3 length: 15
clone size: NA

CDR3 protein: CASSPGTFMNTEAFF
CDR3 DNA: TGTGCCAGCTCCCCAGGGACATTTATGAACACTGAAGCTTTCTTT
V gene: TRBV18
D gene: NA
J gene: TRBJ1-1
CDR3 length: 15
clone size: NA

CDR3 protein: CASLGTGNQPQHF
CDR3 DNA: TGTGCCAGCTTGGGGACAGGGAATCAGCCCCAGCATTTT
V gene: TRBV6-5
D gene: TRBD1
J gene: TRBJ1-5
CDR3 length: 13
clone size: NA

CDR3 protein: CASRGTGGQSPLHF
CDR3 DNA: TGCGCCAGCAGAGGGACAGGGGGCCAATCACCCCTCCACTTT
V gene: TRBV5-1
D gene: TRBD1
J gene: TRBJ1-6
CDR3 length: 14
clone size: NA

CDR3 protein: CASSLASGDTGELFF
CDR3 DNA: TGTGCCAGCAGCTTGGCTAGCGGGGACACCGGGGAGCTGTTTTTT
V gene: TRBV5-4
D gene: TRBD2
J gene: TRBJ2-2
CDR3 length: 15
clone size: once

CDR3 protein: CASKRAMGQGVMNTEAFF
CDR3 DNA: TGCGCCAGCAAACGAGCAATGGGACAGGGGGTGATGAACACTGAAGCTTTCTTT
V gene: TRBV5-1
D gene: TRBD1
J gene: TRBJ1-1
CDR3 length: 18
clone size: NA

CDR3 protein: CASSLAGDSYNEQFF
CDR3 DNA: TGCGCCAGCAGTCTAGCGGGTGACTCCTACAATGAGCAGTTCTTC
V gene: TRBV4-3
D gene: TRBD2
J gene: TRBJ2-1
CDR3 length: 15
clone size: NA

CDR3 protein: CASIIGGHTEAFF
CDR3 DNA: TGTGCCAGCATAATAGGGGGACACACTGAAGCTTTCTTT
V gene: TRBV2
D gene: NA
J gene: TRBJ1-1
CDR3 length: 13
clone size: NA

CDR3 protein: CASSSAGSGLSETQYF
CDR3 DNA: TGTGCCAGCAGTTCAGCGGGTTCAGGGTTATCTGAGACCCAGTACTTC
V gene: TRBV6-5
D gene: NA
J gene: TRBJ2-5
CDR3 length: 16
clone size: once

CDR3 protein: CATRHGLAGDNEQFF
CDR3 DNA: TGTGCCACCAGGCACGGACTAGCGGGAGACAATGAGCAGTTCTTC
V gene: TRBV15
D gene: TRBD2
J gene: TRBJ2-1
CDR3 length: 15
clone size: NA

CDR3 protein: CASSPLDSSSYNSPLHF
CDR3 DNA: TGTGCCAGCTCACCCCTCGACTCCAGCTCCTATAATTCACCCCTCCACTTT
V gene: TRBV18
D gene: NA
J gene: TRBJ1-6
CDR3 length: 17
clone size: NA

CDR3 protein: CASSYNTLGGYSNQPQHF
CDR3 DNA: TGTGCCAGCAGTTATAACACTCTGGGGGGTTATAGCAATCAGCCCCAGCATTTT
V gene: TRBV2
D gene: NA
J gene: TRBJ1-5
CDR3 length: 18
clone size: many

CDR3 protein: CASSIRLGGGATDTQYF
CDR3 DNA: TGTGCCAGTAGTATCCGTCTGGGCGGGGGGGCGACAGATACGCAGTATTTT
V gene: TRBV19
D gene: TRBD2
J gene: TRBJ2-3
CDR3 length: 17
clone size: NA

CDR3 protein: CASSVGLAGVTGELFF
CDR3 DNA: TGTGCCAGCAGCGTAGGACTAGCGGGAGTCACCGGGGAGCTGTTTTTT
V gene: TRBV9
D gene: TRBD2
J gene: TRBJ2-2
CDR3 length: 16
clone size: NA

CDR3 protein: CASSADRVEAFF
CDR3 DNA: TGTGCCAGCAGCGCAGACAGGGTTGAAGCTTTCTTT
V gene: TRBV13
D gene: TRBD1
J gene: TRBJ1-1
CDR3 length: 12
clone size: NA

CDR3 protein: CASSRDRTGGETQYF
CDR3 DNA: TGCGCCAGCAGCCGAGACAGGACCGGGGGGGAGACCCAGTACTTC
V gene: TRBV5-1
D gene: NA
J gene: TRBJ2-5
CDR3 length: 15
clone size: NA

CDR3 protein: CASSLGQRNYGYTF
CDR3 DNA: TGTGCCAGCAGCCTGGGACAGAGAAACTATGGCTACACCTTC
V gene: TRBV3-1/TRBV3-2
D gene: TRBD1
J gene: TRBJ1-2
CDR3 length: 14
clone size: many